This T cell receptor beta chain is drawn from a study of blood T cell repertoires in COVID-19. Per the authors' pipeline: Amplified reference gene primers provided the basis for estimating nucleated cell counts. The assay was immunoSEQ multiplex PCR, and TCRdb's table has in-frame clones only and misses some. V and J calls and clone size are those listed in that table; D and trimming were worked out from the DNA. The sample holds about 120,000 clones, about 86% seen once. Germline V gene lookup returns CDR1 SGHNT and CDR2 YENEEA. V dropped 1 base and J dropped 6 bases, with 7 bases sitting between them. This CDR3 is built from 12 residues.

This chain uses TRBV11-3 with TRBJ2-7; unclear D gene. The receptor comes from a woman aged 50 to 60 with acute or convalescent COVID-19. Sequences were obtained from peripheral blood. For the CDR3, the DNA is TGTGCCAGCAGCTTAGCAGGTTCCGAGCAGTACTTC. Protein sequence: CASSLAGSEQYF. The full variable domain, with the rest looked up from reference TRBV11-3 and TRBJ2-7, is EAGVVQSPRYKIIEKKQPVAFWCNPISGHNTLYWYLQNLGQGPELLIRYENEEAVDDSQLPKDRFSAERLKGVDSTLKIQPAELGDSAVYLCASSLAGSEQYFGPGTRLTVT.